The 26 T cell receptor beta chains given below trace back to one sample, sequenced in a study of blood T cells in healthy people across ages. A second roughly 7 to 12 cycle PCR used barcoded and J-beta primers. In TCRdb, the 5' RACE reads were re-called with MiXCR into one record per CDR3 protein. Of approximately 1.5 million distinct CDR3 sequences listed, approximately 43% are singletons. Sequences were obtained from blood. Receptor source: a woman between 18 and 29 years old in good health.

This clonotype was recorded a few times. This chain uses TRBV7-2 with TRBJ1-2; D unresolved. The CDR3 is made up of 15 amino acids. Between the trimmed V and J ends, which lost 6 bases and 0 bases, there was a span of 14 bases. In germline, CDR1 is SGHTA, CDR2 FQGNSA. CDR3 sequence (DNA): TGTGCCAGCAGGAACAAAGACATGTCTAACTATGGCTACACCTTC. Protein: CASRNKDMSNYGYTF. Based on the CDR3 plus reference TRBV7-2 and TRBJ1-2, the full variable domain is GAGVSQSPSNKVTEKGKDVELRCDPISGHTALYWYRQSLGQGLEFLIYFQGNSAPDKSGLPSDRFSAERTGGSVSTLTIQRTQQEDSAVYLCASRNKDMSNYGYTFGSGTRLTVV.

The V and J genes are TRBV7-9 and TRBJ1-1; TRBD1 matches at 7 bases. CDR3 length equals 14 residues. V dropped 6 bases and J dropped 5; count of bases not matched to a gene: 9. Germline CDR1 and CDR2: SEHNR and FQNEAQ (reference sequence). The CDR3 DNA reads TGTGCCAGCAGTCGGACAGGAACGTGGACTGAAGCTTTCTTT. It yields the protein CASSRTGTWTEAFF. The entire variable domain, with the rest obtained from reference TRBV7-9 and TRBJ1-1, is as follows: DTGVSQNPRHKITKRGQNVTFRCDPISEHNRLYWYRQTLGQGPEFLTYFQNEAQLEKSRLLSDRFSAERPKGSFSTLEIQRTEQGDSAMYLCASSRTGTWTEAFFGQGTRLTVV.

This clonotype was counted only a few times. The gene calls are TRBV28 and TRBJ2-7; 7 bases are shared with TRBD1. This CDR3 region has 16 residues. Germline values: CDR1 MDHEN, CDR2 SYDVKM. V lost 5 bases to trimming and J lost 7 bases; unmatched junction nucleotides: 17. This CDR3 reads CASSRLPGGNSGEQYF. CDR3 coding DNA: TGTGCCAGCAGTCGATTGCCAGGGGGAAACTCGGGGGAGCAGTACTTC.

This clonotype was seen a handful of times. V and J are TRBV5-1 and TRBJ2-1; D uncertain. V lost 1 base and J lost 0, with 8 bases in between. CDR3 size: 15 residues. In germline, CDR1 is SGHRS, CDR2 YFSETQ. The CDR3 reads CASSLQKISYNEQFF. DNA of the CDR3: TGCGCCAGCAGCTTGCAAAAAATCTCCTACAATGAGCAGTTCTTC.

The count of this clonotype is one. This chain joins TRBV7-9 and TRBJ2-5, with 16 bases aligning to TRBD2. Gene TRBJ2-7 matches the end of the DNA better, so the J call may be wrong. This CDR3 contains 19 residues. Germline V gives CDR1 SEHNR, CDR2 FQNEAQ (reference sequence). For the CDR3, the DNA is TGTGCCAGCAGCTTAGGGGGACTAGCGGGAGGGCCAATTTCAGGCGAGCAGTACTTC. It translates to CASSLGGLAGGPISGEQYF.

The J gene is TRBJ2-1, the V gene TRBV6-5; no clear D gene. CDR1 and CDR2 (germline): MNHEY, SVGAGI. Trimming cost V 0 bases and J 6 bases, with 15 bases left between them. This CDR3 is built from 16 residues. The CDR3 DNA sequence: TGTGCCAGCAGTTACTCGTGGGGTCTTCTTGTCAATGAGCAGTTCTTC. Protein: CASSYSWGLLVNEQFF.

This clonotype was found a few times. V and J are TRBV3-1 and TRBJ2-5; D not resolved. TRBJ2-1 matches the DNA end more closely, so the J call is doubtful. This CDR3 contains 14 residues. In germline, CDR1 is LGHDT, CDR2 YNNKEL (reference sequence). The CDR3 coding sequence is TGTGCCAGCAGCCTGCTAAGTGGCCAAGAGACCCAGTTCTTC. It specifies CASSLLSGQETQFF.

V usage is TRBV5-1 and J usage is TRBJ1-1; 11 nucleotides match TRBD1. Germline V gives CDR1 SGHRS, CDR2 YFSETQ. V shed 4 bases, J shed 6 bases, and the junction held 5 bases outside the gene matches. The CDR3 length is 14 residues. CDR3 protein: CASSGRTGGPEAFF. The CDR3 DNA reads TGCGCCAGCAGCGGCCGGACAGGGGGCCCTGAAGCTTTCTTT.

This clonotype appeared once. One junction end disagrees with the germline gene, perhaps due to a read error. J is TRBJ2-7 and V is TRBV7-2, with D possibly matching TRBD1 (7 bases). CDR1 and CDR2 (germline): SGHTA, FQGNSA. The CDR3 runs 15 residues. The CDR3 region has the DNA TGTGCCAGCAGCTTTAGACAGGGAGGCTCCTACGAGCAGGACTTC. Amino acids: CASSFRQGGSYEQDF.

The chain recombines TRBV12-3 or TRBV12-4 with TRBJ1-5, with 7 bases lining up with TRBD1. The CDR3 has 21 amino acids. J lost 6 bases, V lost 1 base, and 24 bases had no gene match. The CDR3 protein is CASSLVVHLPWDSHLGQPQHF. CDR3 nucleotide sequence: TGTGCCAGCAGTTTAGTAGTCCACTTACCCTGGGACAGCCATTTGGGTCAGCCCCAGCATTTT.

The DNA for the CDR3 is TGTGCCAGCAGTTACGGGCTCCACACCGGGGAGCTGTTTTTT. Amino acid sequence: CASSYGLHTGELFF. This chain links TRBV6-2 or TRBV6-3 with TRBJ2-2; D not resolved. This CDR3 is 14 amino acids long. The V end was cut by 2 bases, the J end by 3 bases, with 7 bases between. Germline V gene lookup returns CDR1 MNHEY and CDR2 SVGEGT.

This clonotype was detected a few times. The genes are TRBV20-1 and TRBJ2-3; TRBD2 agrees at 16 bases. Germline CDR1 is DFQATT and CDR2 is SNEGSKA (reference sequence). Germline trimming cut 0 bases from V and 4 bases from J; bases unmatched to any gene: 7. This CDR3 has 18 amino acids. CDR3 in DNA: TGCAGTGCTAGAGATGGGACTAGCGGGAGGGCCCGTTCAGATACGCAGTATTTT. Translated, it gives CSARDGTSGRARSDTQYF.

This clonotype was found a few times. CDR3 DNA sequence: TGTGCCAGCAGTTTAGGCCATGGGAGGGGGCGAAGCAATCAGCCCCAGCATTTT. It is translated as CASSLGHGRGRSNQPQHF. The chain recombines TRBV12-3 or TRBV12-4 with TRBJ1-5, with TRBD1 matching over 7 bases. The CDR3 has 18 residues. V trimming: 1 base; J trimming: 1 base; junction bases outside the gene matches: 10.

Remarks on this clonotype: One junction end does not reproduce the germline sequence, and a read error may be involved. The CDR3 DNA reads TGTGCCGGCAGCCATGGACAGGGTCTCAACAATGAGCAGTTCTTC. Its translation: CAGSHGQGLNNEQFF. This chain links TRBV3-1 with TRBJ2-1; 8 bases line up with TRBD1. Germline V gene sequence: CDR1 LGHDT, CDR2 YNNKEL (reference sequence). The CDR3 runs to 15 residues.

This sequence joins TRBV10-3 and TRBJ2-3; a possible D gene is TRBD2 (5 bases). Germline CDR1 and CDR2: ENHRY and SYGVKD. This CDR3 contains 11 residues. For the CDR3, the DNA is TGTACCAATACTAGGCCAGATACGCAGTATTTT. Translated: CTNTRPDTQYF.

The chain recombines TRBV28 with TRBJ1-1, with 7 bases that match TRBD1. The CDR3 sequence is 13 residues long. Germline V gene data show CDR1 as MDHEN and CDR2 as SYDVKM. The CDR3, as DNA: TGTGCGGGCCAGACAGGGTTAAACACTGAAGCTTTCTTT. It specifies CAGQTGLNTEAFF.

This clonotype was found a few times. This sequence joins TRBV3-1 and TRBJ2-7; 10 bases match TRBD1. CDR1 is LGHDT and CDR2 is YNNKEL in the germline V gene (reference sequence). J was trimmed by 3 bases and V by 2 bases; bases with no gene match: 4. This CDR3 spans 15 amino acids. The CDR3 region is CASSQSWTGGYEQYF. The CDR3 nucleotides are TGTGCCAGCAGCCAATCTTGGACAGGGGGCTACGAGCAGTACTTC.

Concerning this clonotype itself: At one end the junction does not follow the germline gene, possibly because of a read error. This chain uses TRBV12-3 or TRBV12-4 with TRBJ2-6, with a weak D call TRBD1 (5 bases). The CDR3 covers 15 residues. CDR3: CASSLAFTGANALTF. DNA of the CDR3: TGTGCCAGCAGTTTAGCGTTCACTGGGGCCAACGCCCTGACTTTC.

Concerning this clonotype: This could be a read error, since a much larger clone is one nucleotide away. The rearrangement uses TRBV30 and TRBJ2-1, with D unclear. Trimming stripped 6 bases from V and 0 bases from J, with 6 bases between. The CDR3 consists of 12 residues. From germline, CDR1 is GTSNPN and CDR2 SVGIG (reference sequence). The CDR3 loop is CACRSSYNEQFF. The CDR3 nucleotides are TGTGCCTGTAGGAGCTCCTACAATGAGCAGTTCTTC.

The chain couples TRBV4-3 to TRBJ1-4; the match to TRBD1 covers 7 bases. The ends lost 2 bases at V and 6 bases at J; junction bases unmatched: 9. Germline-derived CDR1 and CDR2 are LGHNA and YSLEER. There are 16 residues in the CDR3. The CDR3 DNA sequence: TGCGCCAGCAGCCAAATTACGGCAGGGGGATATGAAAAACTGTTTTTT. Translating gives CASSQITAGGYEKLFF.

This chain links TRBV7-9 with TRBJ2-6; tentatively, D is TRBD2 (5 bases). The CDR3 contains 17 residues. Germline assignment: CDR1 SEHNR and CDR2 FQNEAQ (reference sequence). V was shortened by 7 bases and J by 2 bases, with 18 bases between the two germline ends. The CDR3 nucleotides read TGTGCCAGCACCCCATTCGGAGGCTCTACTGGGGCCAACGTCCTGACTTTC. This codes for CASTPFGGSTGANVLTF. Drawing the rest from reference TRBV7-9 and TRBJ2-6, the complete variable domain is DTGVSQNPRHKITKRGQNVTFRCDPISEHNRLYWYRQTLGQGPEFLTYFQNEAQLEKSRLLSDRFSAERPKGSFSTLEIQRTEQGDSAMYLCASTPFGGSTGANVLTFGAGSRLTVL.

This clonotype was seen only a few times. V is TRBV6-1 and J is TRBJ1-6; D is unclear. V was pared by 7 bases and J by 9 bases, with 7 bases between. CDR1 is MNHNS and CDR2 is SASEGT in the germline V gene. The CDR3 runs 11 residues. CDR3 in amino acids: CASTGGSPLHF. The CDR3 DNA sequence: TGTGCCAGCACCGGTGGTTCACCCCTCCACTTT.

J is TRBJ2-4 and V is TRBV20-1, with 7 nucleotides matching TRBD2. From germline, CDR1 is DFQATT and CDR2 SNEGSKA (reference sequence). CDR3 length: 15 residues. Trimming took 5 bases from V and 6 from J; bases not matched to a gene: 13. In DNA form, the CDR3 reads TGCAGTGCTCCCCGGGAGGCGGGACGTGGAAACATTCAGTACTTC. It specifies CSAPREAGRGNIQYF.

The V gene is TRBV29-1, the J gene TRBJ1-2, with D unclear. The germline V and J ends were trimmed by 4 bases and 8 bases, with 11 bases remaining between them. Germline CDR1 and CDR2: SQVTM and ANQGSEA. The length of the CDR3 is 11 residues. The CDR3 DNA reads TGCAGCGTTGGGACCGTCCGAGGCTACACCTTC. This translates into CSVGTVRGYTF.

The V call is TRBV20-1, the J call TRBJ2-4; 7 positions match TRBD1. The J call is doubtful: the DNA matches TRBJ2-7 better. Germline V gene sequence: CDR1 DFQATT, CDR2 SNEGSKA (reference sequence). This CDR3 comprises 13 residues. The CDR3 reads CSARASHRGEQYF. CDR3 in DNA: TGCAGTGCTAGAGCTTCGCACAGGGGCGAGCAGTACTTC.

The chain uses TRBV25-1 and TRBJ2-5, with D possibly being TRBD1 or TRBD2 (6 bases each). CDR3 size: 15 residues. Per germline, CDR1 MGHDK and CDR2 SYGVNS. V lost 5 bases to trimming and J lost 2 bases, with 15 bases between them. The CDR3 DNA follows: TGTGCCAGCAGTACAAAGACGGGGGCTCAAGAGACCCAGTACTTC. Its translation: CASSTKTGAQETQYF. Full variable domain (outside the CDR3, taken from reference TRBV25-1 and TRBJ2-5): EADIYQTPRYLVIGTGKKITLECSQTMGHDKMYWYQQDPGMELHLIHYSYGVNSTEKGDLSSESTVSRIRTEHFPLTLESARPSHTSQYLCASSTKTGAQETQYFGPGTRLLVL.